This paragraph reports one T cell receptor beta chain. Its specificity is unknown. Assay: immunoSEQ multiplex PCR; the TCRdb copy retains only in-frame clones and omits some. The sample comprises about 24,000 clones, 81% of which are singletons, and 5.6% rests with the top ten. CDR3 size: 12 residues. V shed 4 bases and J shed 3 bases, with 5 bases lying between them. Germline CDR1 and CDR2: SGHTA and FQGNSA. The data are from a study of vaccination effects on CD4 cells after COVID-19. Study observations and caveats: Clonal contraction was marked in infection- and vaccine-induced clones late after vaccination.

Expansion with viral peptide pools was applied to antigen-specific CD4+ T cells by the ViraFEST assay prior to sequencing. When ten to eleven days of culture had elapsed, CD4+ T cells were isolated. Vaccine administered to participants consisted of two doses of either BNT162b2 or mRNA-1273. Vaccine recipients, nucleocapsid antibody negative, had no prior SARS-CoV-2 infection. PBMC were cultured at around 2 million per well with around 9.2 IU/ml IL-2 and around 10 ug/ml peptides. On days 3 and 7, fresh IL-2 medium replaced half the medium. Here the sequenced sample was CD4+ T cells from PBMCs cultured with SARS-CoV-2 spike peptides, taken after COVID-19 vaccination. The clonotype comes from a human donor who received a COVID-19 vaccine. Some clones in this sample may be carry-over from other donors' samples. The chain combines TRBV7-2 with TRBJ2-3; no firm D call. Here the CDR3 reads CASSSRTDTQYF. In nucleotides, the CDR3 is TGTGCCAGCAGCTCCCGAACAGATACGCAGTATTTT.